A selection of T cell receptor beta chains follows, all from one sample in a study of blood T cells in healthy people across ages. TCRdb re-derived calls from the 5' RACE reads in MiXCR, one entry per CDR3 protein. The sample lists about 800,000 distinct CDR3 sequences; 55% to 70% were seen once. The sequenced material came from blood. The receptors originated from a man aged 25-45 years in good health. Each CDR3 is given with its conserved first and last residue. A D gene is named only where the DNA matches it firmly. The size of a clone is reported for some rows only, either as once, few or many, or as a class for expanded clones.

size	D	V	J	CDR3	DNA
NA	NA	TRBV20-1	TRBJ2-5	CSALNLFERSGETQYF	TGCAGTGCGTTAAACCTATTTGAGCGGAGCGGGGAGACCCAGTACTTC
NA	NA	TRBV28	TRBJ1-1	CASSWGAVATEAFF	TGTGCCAGCAGTTGGGGGGCAGTGGCCACTGAAGCTTTCTTT
NA	NA	TRBV6-2/TRBV6-3	TRBJ2-6	CASSSWVLKFSGANVLTF	TGTGCCAGCAGTTCTTGGGTCCTGAAATTCTCTGGGGCCAACGTCCTGACTTTC
NA	NA	TRBV10-3	TRBJ1-4	CAISGGPGATTNEKLFF	TGTGCCATCAGTGGGGGACCGGGCGCTACAACTAATGAAAAACTGTTTTTT
few	TRBD1	TRBV5-1	TRBJ2-3	CASRTGVTGDTQYF	TGCGCCAGCAGGACAGGGGTCACGGGAGATACGCAGTATTTT
NA	TRBD1	TRBV7-2	TRBJ1-2	CASSSTGVPYYGYTF	TGTGCCAGCAGCTCCACAGGGGTACCTTACTATGGCTACACCTTC
NA	NA	TRBV28	TRBJ2-3	CASRGPPTDTQYF	TGTGCCAGCAGAGGACCCCCCACAGATACGCAGTATTTT
few	NA	TRBV6-1	TRBJ2-1	CASSETLRHEQFF	TGTGCCAGCAGTGAGACGCTCAGGCATGAGCAGTTCTTC
NA	TRBD2	TRBV7-2	TRBJ2-5	CASSHRTSQETQYF	TGTGCCAGCAGCCATCGGACTAGTCAAGAGACCCAGTACTTC
NA	NA	TRBV3-1	TRBJ2-7	CARSHDQRDTWNEQYF	TGTGCCCGCAGCCACGACCAGCGGGACACCTGGAATGAGCAGTACTTC
NA	TRBD1	TRBV7-2	TRBJ2-7	CASSADRNAYEQYF	TGTGCCAGCAGCGCGGACAGGAACGCCTACGAGCAGTACTTC
NA	NA	TRBV12-3/TRBV12-4	TRBJ2-2	CASSLVGTGELFF	TGTGCCAGCAGTTTGGTGGGCACCGGGGAGCTGTTTTTT
NA	NA	TRBV6-2/TRBV6-3	TRBJ2-1	CASEGFNEQFF	TGTGCCAGCGAAGGGTTCAATGAGCAGTTCTTC
NA	NA	TRBV5-1	TRBJ2-5	CASSSGGGKSKTQYF	TGCGCCAGCAGCTCGGGGGGCGGCAAATCGAAGACCCAGTACTTC
NA	NA	TRBV24-1	TRBJ2-1	CATSDLDVNEQFF	TGTGCCACCAGTGATCTCGACGTCAATGAGCAGTTCTTC
NA	NA	TRBV28	TRBJ1-1	CASSFRASGTEAFF	TGTGCCAGCAGTTTTAGAGCGTCGGGCACTGAAGCTTTCTTT
NA	NA	TRBV28	TRBJ1-6	CASRLDSPLHF	TGTGCCAGCAGGCTAGATTCACCCCTCCACTTT
many	TRBD1	TRBV4-2	TRBJ1-2	CASSQSTGEGGYTF	TGTGCCAGCAGCCAATCGACAGGGGAGGGCGGCTACACCTTC
NA	NA	TRBV21-1	TRBJ2-5	CASSSKGGTYQETQYF	TGTGCCAGCAGCTCAAAGGGGGGGACTTACCAAGAGACCCAGTACTTC
few	TRBD1	TRBV3-1	TRBJ2-5	CASSPFQGAGEQYF	TGTGCCAGCAGCCCCTTCCAGGGGGCAGGGGAGCAGTACTTC
few	NA	TRBV5-5	TRBJ1-2	CASSLGGVVGYTF	TGTGCCAGCAGCTTGGGTGGCGTAGTCGGCTACACCTTC
few	TRBD2	TRBV7-2	TRBJ2-1	CASSLFMGGAGGLREQFF	TGTGCCAGCAGCTTATTTATGGGTGGGGCGGGAGGACTACGTGAGCAGTTCTTC
NA	TRBD2	TRBV20-1	TRBJ2-7	CSARGFPGLVYEQYF	TGCAGTGCTAGAGGGTTCCCGGGACTAGTCTACGAGCAGTACTTC
NA	NA	TRBV5-1	TRBJ2-7	CASSLGMGAYEQYF	TGCGCCAGCAGCTTGGGTATGGGAGCCTACGAGCAGTACTTC
NA	NA	TRBV5-1	TRBJ1-1	CASSLVIGSEAFF	TGCGCCAGCAGCTTGGTGATCGGCTCAGAAGCTTTCTTT
NA	NA	TRBV28	TRBJ1-5	CATSGGTGNQPQHF	TGTGCCACGAGCGGAGGGACCGGCAATCAGCCCCAGCATTTT
NA	TRBD1	TRBV28	TRBJ1-2	CASSSGDREGYTF	TGTGCCAGCAGTTCCGGGGACAGGGAGGGCTACACCTTC
NA	NA	TRBV13	TRBJ2-2	CASSGDSNTGELFF	TGTGCCAGCAGCGGGGACTCTAACACCGGGGAGCTGTTTTTT
many	TRBD1	TRBV7-2	TRBJ2-7	CASSRDRSSYEQYF	TGTGCCAGCAGCCGGGACAGGAGCTCCTACGAGCAGTACTTC
NA	NA	TRBV30	TRBJ2-4	CAWTEIAKNIQYF	TGTGCCTGGACTGAGATAGCCAAAAACATTCAGTACTTC